This T cell receptor beta chain derives from a study of blood T cells in healthy people across ages. To note about this clonotype: A junction boundary mismatches the germline segment, possibly from a read error.

The germline CDR1 and CDR2 sequences are ENHRY and SYGVKD. The length of the CDR3 is 12 residues. A J-beta primer mix and a sample-barcoded 5' primer were used in a second PCR of roughly 7 to 12 cycles. Using its own MiXCR run on the 5' RACE reads, TCRdb lists one record per CDR3 protein. This table has hundreds of thousands of distinct CDR3 sequences, 58% appearing once. This sequence originates from a man aged 55 to 69 in good health. The sequenced material came from blood. The J gene is TRBJ2-5, the V gene TRBV10-3; unclear D gene. CDR3 coding DNA: TGTGCCACCTCGCCTGCTGTGGAGAACCAGTACTTC. Translation: CATSPAVENQYF.